These 22 T cell receptor beta chains were sequenced from one sample in a study of identical twins. TCRdb used MiXCR to reprocess the 5' RACE reads, holding one entry per CDR3 protein. The sample lists hundreds of thousands of distinct CDR3 sequences; around a sixth were seen once. The sample also formed part of further work on T cells expressing NK-cell markers.

Input material: PBMCs. These receptor sequences come from a woman between 18 and 29 years old in good health.

This clonotype has more than one count but fewer than ten. V gene TRBV12-3 or TRBV12-4 combines with J gene TRBJ1-1, with TRBD1 matching over 7 bases. CDR3 size: 14 residues. Trimming took 7 bases from V and 0 from J; bases not matched to a gene: 5. The DNA for the CDR3 is TGTGCCAGCAAGATAGGACAGGTGAACACTGAAGCTTTCTTT. Translated, it gives CASKIGQVNTEAFF.

The chain has TRBV10-3 and TRBJ2-1, with D tentatively TRBD2 (7 bases). The V end lost 0 bases, the J end lost 8 bases, and 20 bases lay between the germline ends. Germline V gene sequence: CDR1 ENHRY, CDR2 SYGVKD. The CDR3 is made up of 17 amino acids. The CDR3 loop reads CAISESLRGGGSDEQFF. The CDR3 DNA is TGTGCCATCAGTGAGTCTCTGAGGGGGGGGGGCTCCGATGAGCAGTTCTTC.

The chain is built from TRBV2 and TRBJ1-3; D perhaps matches TRBD1 (5 bases). Germline-derived CDR1 and CDR2 are SNHLY and FYNNEI. The V gene lost 2 bases and the J gene lost 2 bases, with 10 bases spanning the gap. This CDR3 is built from 15 residues. DNA of the CDR3: TGTGCCAGCAGTGAACAGGGATCTCCTGGAAACACCATATATTTT. Residues: CASSEQGSPGNTIYF.

This clonotype was found a few times. The chain carries TRBV5-1 and TRBJ2-2; D gene ambiguous. The length of the CDR3 is 15 residues. Germline V gene data show CDR1 as SGHRS and CDR2 as YFSETQ. Deletions cut 4 bases from V and 2 bases from J, with 12 bases between. In nucleotides, the CDR3 is TGCGCCAGCAGCGTTGGTAGGCCTAACACCGGGGAGCTGTTTTTT. This codes for CASSVGRPNTGELFF.

CDR3 in DNA: TGCAGTGCTGTTTCTCAAATTTCACCCCTCCACTTT. It translates to CSAVSQISPLHF. V usage is TRBV20-1 and J usage is TRBJ1-6; D is unresolved. Trimming pared 5 bases from V and 9 bases from J, leaving 11 bases between. This CDR3 is 12 amino acids long. Germline V gene data show CDR1 as DFQATT and CDR2 as SNEGSKA (reference sequence).

This clonotype appeared a few times. The chain recombines TRBV5-1 with TRBJ2-1, with 10 bases identical to TRBD1. Germline V gene data show CDR1 as SGHRS and CDR2 as YFSETQ. The CDR3 sequence is 15 residues long. V was clipped by 5 bases and J by 6 bases; unmatched bases: 8. CDR3 sequence (DNA): TGCGCCAGCAGAGAGAGACAGGGGGCACCCAATGAGCAGTTCTTC. Protein: CASRERQGAPNEQFF.

V usage is TRBV3-1 and J usage is TRBJ1-1, with D possibly being TRBD1 (6 bases). Germline CDR1 and CDR2: LGHDT and YNNKEL (reference sequence). V was trimmed by 1 base and J by 7 bases, leaving 10 bases between them. The CDR3 contains 13 residues. This chain's CDR3 is CASSQGGGYEAFF. The CDR3, as DNA: TGTGCCAGCAGCCAAGGAGGGGGGTATGAAGCTTTCTTT.

V gene TRBV12-3 or TRBV12-4 combines with J gene TRBJ2-1; TRBD1 is a possible D gene (6 bases). Trimming pared 0 bases from V and 5 bases from J, leaving 11 bases between. The CDR3 loop spans 15 amino acids. CDR3 region: CASSLAGALDNEQFF. CDR3 DNA sequence: TGTGCCAGCAGTTTAGCGGGGGCGCTAGACAATGAGCAGTTCTTC.

This clonotype was counted many times. This sequence joins TRBV10-3 and TRBJ2-5; D not certain. From germline, CDR1 is ENHRY and CDR2 SYGVKD. The CDR3 totals 14 residues. Trimming removed 5 bases from V and 5 bases from J, with 15 bases in between. CDR3 region: CAISPGSTEETQYF. In DNA form, the CDR3 reads TGTGCCATCAGTCCCGGATCGACGGAGGAGACCCAGTACTTC.

This clonotype appeared a few times. V gene TRBV5-1 combines with J gene TRBJ2-1, with 10 bases that match TRBD2. The CDR3 sequence is 15 residues long. V was pared by 9 bases and J by 4 bases, with 10 bases of the junction left unmatched. Germline V CDR1 and CDR2: SGHRS, YFSETQ. The CDR3: CATRASSGSYNEQFF. The CDR3 bases are TGCGCCACCAGGGCCTCTAGCGGGAGTTACAATGAGCAGTTCTTC.

This clonotype was seen repeatedly, ten times or more. This chain joins TRBV20-1 and TRBJ2-3, with 7 positions matching TRBD2. Trimming took 6 bases from V and 2 from J; bases not matched to a gene: 11. The CDR3 has 15 amino acids. From germline, CDR1 is DFQATT and CDR2 SNEGSKA (reference sequence). DNA of the CDR3: TGCAGTGCCCGACGTCTAGCGGAGTTCACAGATACGCAGTATTTT. This sequence encodes CSARRLAEFTDTQYF.

This clonotype has a count of ten or more. The chain recombines TRBV12-3 or TRBV12-4 with TRBJ1-5; the D is unclear. The CDR3 has 14 residues. Trimming stripped 7 bases from V and 6 bases from J, with 16 bases between. The CDR3 loop is CASKFGTEGQPQHF. The CDR3 nucleotides are TGTGCCAGCAAATTCGGCACCGAAGGTCAGCCCCAGCATTTT.

The chain couples TRBV10-2 to TRBJ2-5; the D gene could be TRBD1 or TRBD2 (5 bases each). Germline CDR1 is WSHSY and CDR2 is SAAADI. There are 13 residues in the CDR3. V was cut by 2 bases and J by 4 bases, with 8 bases left in between. The CDR3 loop is CASSEAGRETQYF. The CDR3 nucleotides read TGCGCCAGCAGTGAGGCAGGGAGAGAGACCCAGTACTTC.

The V gene is TRBV9, the J gene TRBJ1-1, with 8 bases matching TRBD1. This CDR3 comprises 14 residues. Trimming removed 3 bases from V and 5 bases from J; junction bases left unmatched: 6. Per germline, CDR1 SGDLS and CDR2 YYNGEE. CDR3 DNA: TGTGCCAGCAGCGGAAGGACAGGGAGGACTGAAGCTTTCTTT. It is translated as CASSGRTGRTEAFF. Full variable domain (remainder filled in from reference TRBV9 and TRBJ1-1): DSGVTQTPKHLITATGQRVTLRCSPRSGDLSVYWYQQSLDQGLQFLIQYYNGEERAKGNILERFSAQQFPDLHSELNLSSLELGDSALYFCASSGRTGRTEAFFGQGTRLTVV.

This clonotype was detected many times. The CDR3 bases are TGTGCCAGCAGCAACCGACTAGCGGGATACAATGAGCAGTTCTTC. Protein: CASSNRLAGYNEQFF. The genes are TRBV6-1 and TRBJ2-1; 11 bases fit TRBD2. The germline V gene encodes CDR1 MNHNS and CDR2 SASEGT. V lost 6 bases to trimming and J lost 4 bases; unmatched junction nucleotides: 5. The CDR3 is 15 amino acids.

This clonotype was counted only a few times. CDR3 sequence reads: CASSFSVFSPQHF. Here the CDR3 DNA reads TGTGCCAGCAGTTTTTCTGTGTTTTCGCCCCAGCATTTT. The rearrangement joins TRBV12-3 or TRBV12-4 to TRBJ1-5, with unresolved D. Trimming took 3 bases from V and 9 from J, leaving 12 bases between them. The CDR3 totals 13 residues.

As DNA, the CDR3 is TGTGCCAGCAGGCTTGGGGGGGCCGGGGTTGGTGAGCAGTTCTTC. Protein product: CASRLGGAGVGEQFF. The chain employs TRBV11-3 and TRBJ2-1; the D gene is possibly TRBD2 (7 bases). The CDR3 runs 15 residues. Germline-derived CDR1 and CDR2 are SGHNT and YENEEA. Trimming shortened V by 6 bases and J by 9 bases, and 21 bases separated the two germline ends. The full variable domain, with the rest looked up from reference TRBV11-3 and TRBJ2-1, is EAGVVQSPRYKIIEKKQPVAFWCNPISGHNTLYWYLQNLGQGPELLIRYENEEAVDDSQLPKDRFSAERLKGVDSTLKIQPAELGDSAVYLCASRLGGAGVGEQFFGPGTRLTVL.

This clonotype was seen only a few times. The chain employs TRBV5-1 and TRBJ2-1, with D perhaps TRBD1 (6 bases). CDR1 is SGHRS, CDR2 YFSETQ, per germline. This CDR3 comprises 12 residues. The V end lost 3 bases, the J end lost 7 bases, and 8 bases lay between the germline ends. The DNA for the CDR3 is TGCGCCAGCAGCTATACAGGGAATGAGCAGTTCTTC. Translating it yields CASSYTGNEQFF.

In its sample, this clonotype was seen a few times. The V call is TRBV29-1, the J call TRBJ2-7; 10 nucleotides match TRBD2. The germline V gene has CDR1 SQVTM and CDR2 ANQGSEA. There are 12 residues in the CDR3. V lost 5 bases to trimming and J lost 6 bases; unmatched junction nucleotides: 4. The CDR3 reads CSVPLAGSEQYF. The DNA of the CDR3 is TGCAGCGTTCCACTAGCGGGAAGCGAGCAGTACTTC.

This clonotype was counted only a few times. The chain carries TRBV7-8 and TRBJ2-7; D not resolved. The V gene's germline CDR1 is SGHVS and CDR2 FQNEAQ. The CDR3 runs 13 residues. V gave up 2 bases and J gave up 3 bases, with 8 bases separating them. CDR3 bases: TGTGCCAGCAGCTTAAACAGACTCTACGAGCAGTACTTC. Residues: CASSLNRLYEQYF.

This clonotype was seen a few times. This chain links TRBV29-1 with TRBJ1-2, with 8 bases fitting TRBD1. CDR1 and CDR2 (germline): SQVTM, ANQGSEA. Trimming removed 5 bases from V and 6 bases from J; junction bases left unmatched: 11. There are 14 residues in the CDR3. The CDR3 DNA is TGCAGCGTTTGGACAGGGTCAAGTGATGATGGCTACACCTTC. It is translated as CSVWTGSSDDGYTF.

This clonotype was found a few times. The chain links TRBV6-1 to TRBJ2-1; 9 bases match TRBD2. The V segment lost 6 bases and the J segment 6 bases; nucleotides outside the gene matches: 9. CDR3 size: 15 residues. Germline CDR1 reads MNHNS; CDR2 reads SASEGT. The CDR3 DNA reads TGTGCCAGCAGCCCTCTAGCGGGAAGCTCCAATGAGCAGTTCTTC. Translation: CASSPLAGSSNEQFF.